Sequencing of this TCR beta chain was carried out in a study of T cells expressing NK-cell markers. In the study overall: Sequencing of TCR beta repertoires drew on sorted CD3+CD56+NKG2C+, CD3+CD56+NKG2C- and CD3+CD56-NKG2C+ T cells. Broader study findings: A few of the donors also had these clonotypes leading their CD3+CD56-NKG2C+ fraction. Dominant NKG2C+ clonotype frequencies of 1.0-7.0% of CD8+ T cells were measured in about 6 donors.

CDR3 size: 17 residues. Germline-derived CDR1 and CDR2 are KGHSH and LQKENI. Of note for this clonotype: Its antigen is currently unknown.

TCRdb re-analyzed the 5' RACE reads; it lists each CDR3 protein once, without DNA. The listing contains some 440,000 distinct CDR3 sequences. The receptor was isolated from a woman between 45 and 65 years old in good health. Sequencing used blood T cells: a sorted CD56 or NKG2C T cell subset, CD4+ or CD8+ T cells, or bulk PBMC T cells (not recorded which). This chain joins TRBV18 and TRBJ2-1; TCRdb's D call of TRBD2 is untestable without DNA. CDR3 protein: CASSPSLAGAGDNEQFF.